A single sample is the source of the 26 T cell receptor beta chains below, sequenced in a study of shared clonotypes between healthy human individuals. Data came from immunoSEQ multiplex PCR; TCRdb stores just in-frame clones and leaves some out. This sample carries some 2 million clones, about 95% of them seen once, and the ten largest clones take around 1%. The naive CD8 population came from CD45RO-negative cells selected for CCR7, without terminally differentiated effector memory CD45RA+ cells. The specimen sequenced was naive CD8+ T cells sorted from blood. These receptors were obtained from a man between 18 and 29 years old in good health.

This clone has just one count. The genes are TRBV29-1 and TRBJ2-7; tentatively, D is TRBD1 or TRBD2 (5 bases each). With 4 bases removed from V and 0 bases from J, the gap between germline ends came to 10 bases. This CDR3 has 13 residues. Germline V gene data show CDR1 as SQVTM and CDR2 as ANQGSEA. The CDR3 here is CSVAKGTSYEQYF. CDR3 coding DNA: TGCAGCGTTGCGAAGGGGACCTCCTACGAGCAGTACTTC.

The chain combines TRBV2 with TRBJ1-1, with D perhaps matching TRBD1 (6 bases). Trimming took off 7 bases at V and 5 bases at J, with 17 bases between the two ends. This CDR3 is built from 14 residues. The V gene's germline CDR1 is SNHLY and CDR2 FYNNEI. CDR3 nucleotides: TGTGCCAGCATAACAGCAGGGGAGGGAACTGAAGCTTTCTTT. Encoded protein: CASITAGEGTEAFF.

A remark on this clone: Other DNA sequences of this sample code for an identical CDR3. This sequence joins TRBV30 and TRBJ1-1; D unclear. CDR3 length: 11 residues. V shed 4 bases and J shed 5 bases, with 8 bases lying between them. In germline, CDR1 is GTSNPN, CDR2 SVGIG (reference sequence). The CDR3 loop is CAWTTGTEAFF. CDR3 coding DNA: TGTGCCTGGACCACGGGGACTGAAGCTTTCTTT.

The CDR3 coding sequence is TGTGCCAGCAGCCCCCGTGGGGGGGCCGGGGAGCTGTTTTTT. It is translated as CASSPRGGAGELFF. V usage is TRBV6-6 and J usage is TRBJ2-2, with 7 bases fitting TRBD2. Germline V gene lookup returns CDR1 MNHNY and CDR2 SVGAGI (reference sequence). The length of the CDR3 is 14 residues. V lost 6 bases and J lost 6; bases outside the gene matches: 7.

CDR3 region: CASSHATTDTQYF. The CDR3 bases are TGTGCCAGCAGTCACGCGACCACAGATACGCAGTATTTT. The rearrangement uses TRBV6-6 and TRBJ2-3; D unclear. This CDR3 region has 13 residues. V lost 5 bases, J lost 2 bases, and 8 bases lay in between. Germline loops: CDR1 MNHNY, CDR2 SVGAGI (reference sequence).

To note about this clone: A read error may produce the germline difference seen at one junction end. The V call is TRBV30, the J call TRBJ2-7, with no clear D. This CDR3 comprises 13 residues. Per germline, CDR1 GTSNPN and CDR2 SVGIG (reference sequence). The CDR3 protein is CAWRLSYSDEQYF. The CDR3 DNA reads as TGTGCCTGGAGGCTGTCCTACTCCGACGAGCAGTACTTC. The complete variable domain, with remaining parts taken from reference TRBV30 and TRBJ2-7, reads SQTIHQWPATLVQPVGSPLSLECTVEGTSNPNLYWYRQAAGRGLQLLFYSVGIGQISSEVPQNLSASRPQDRQFILSSKKLLLSDSGFYLCAWRLSYSDEQYFGPGTRLTVT.

V usage is TRBV2 and J usage is TRBJ1-6; D uncertain. Germline CDR1 SNHLY, CDR2 FYNNEI. V dropped 3 bases and J dropped 6 bases, with 15 bases sitting between them. CDR3 size: 16 residues. The CDR3 DNA follows: TGTGCCAGCAGTGATACGTCGACATCAACTAATTCACCCCTCCACTTT. As protein: CASSDTSTSTNSPLHF.

This chain joins TRBV5-4 and TRBJ1-1; D is undetermined. The V end was cut by 4 bases, the J end by 1 base, with 14 bases between. Germline V gene lookup returns CDR1 SGHNT and CDR2 YYREEE (reference sequence). The CDR3 length is 15 residues. The CDR3 DNA reads TGTGCCAGCAGCCTACACACCGGCACGAACACTGAAGCTTTCTTT. This encodes CASSLHTGTNTEAFF.

This sequence joins TRBV6-5 and TRBJ2-1; D might be TRBD1 (6 bases). Germline CDR1 and CDR2: MNHEY and SVGAGI. This CDR3 has 14 amino acids. V was shortened by 2 bases and J by 6 bases, with 11 bases between the two germline ends. This CDR3 is CASSYGGGPNEQFF. In nucleotides, the CDR3 is TGTGCCAGCAGTTACGGTGGGGGCCCCAATGAGCAGTTCTTC.

V gene TRBV19 combines with J gene TRBJ2-2; 8 bases agree with TRBD1. The CDR3 is made up of 14 amino acids. Unmatched junction bases numbered 4, after V lost 7 bases and J lost 3 bases. Germline values: CDR1 LNHDA, CDR2 SQIVND (reference sequence). The CDR3 bases are TGTGCCAGTACCATGGGACAGGACACCGGGGAGCTGTTTTTT. Its translation is CASTMGQDTGELFF.

The genes are TRBV5-6 and TRBJ2-7; D remains ambiguous. The CDR3 covers 14 residues. Germline V CDR1 and CDR2: SGHDT, YYEEEE. The V end lost 1 base, the J end lost 2 bases, and 10 bases lay between the germline ends. CDR3 bases: TGTGCCAGCAGCTTGTGGCAGACCGCCTACGAGCAGTACTTC. Translated, it gives CASSLWQTAYEQYF.

The chain links TRBV4-1 to TRBJ2-7; D remains unclear. The germline V and J ends were trimmed by 4 bases and 2 bases, with 9 bases remaining between them. From germline, CDR1 is MGHRA and CDR2 YSYEKL. The CDR3 spans 13 residues. The CDR3 is CASSLLPTYEQYF. Written as DNA, the CDR3 is TGCGCCAGCAGCCTCCTTCCTACCTACGAGCAGTACTTC.

This clone was counted a few times. The chain uses TRBV19 and TRBJ1-6; D gene uncertain. Trimming removed 6 bases from V and 15 bases from J, with 15 bases in between. The germline V gene encodes CDR1 LNHDA and CDR2 SQIVND (reference sequence). CDR3 length equals 12 residues. The CDR3 reads CASSPNEDRLHF. CDR3 coding DNA: TGTGCCAGTAGCCCAAACGAGGATCGCCTCCACTTT.

Remarks on this clone: Compared with germline, one end of the junction differs, possibly owing to a read error. V usage is TRBV6-5 and J usage is TRBJ1-2; 8 bases align to TRBD1. CDR3 length equals 16 residues. Germline V gives CDR1 MNHEY, CDR2 SVGAGI. The CDR3 nucleotides are TGTGCCAGCAGTTACTCACTACAGGGGGTGAGCTATGGCCACACCTTC. Protein product: CASSYSLQGVSYGHTF.

The V gene is TRBV27, the J gene TRBJ1-6; D uncertain. The V and J ends lost 5 bases and 2 bases respectively, with 10 bases between them. The CDR3 runs 15 residues. Germline CDR1 and CDR2: MNHEY and SMNVEV (reference sequence). CDR3 residues: CASSPAPTYNSPLHF. DNA for the CDR3: TGTGCCAGCAGTCCCGCCCCGACCTATAATTCACCCCTCCACTTT.

The chain combines TRBV6-1 with TRBJ2-7, with D maybe TRBD2 (5 bases). The CDR3 has 15 residues. V shed 6 bases and J shed 2 bases, with 17 bases lying between them. Germline V gene data show CDR1 as MNHNS and CDR2 as SASEGT. The CDR3 sequence is CASSPQPGGTYEQYF. As DNA, the CDR3 is TGTGCCAGCAGCCCCCAGCCCGGAGGAACCTACGAGCAGTACTTC.

This chain joins TRBV11-2 and TRBJ2-7, with TRBD2 as a possible D gene (5 bases). Germline V gene lookup returns CDR1 SGHAT and CDR2 FQNNGV. Trimming cost V 0 bases and J 3 bases, with 6 bases left between them. The CDR3 consists of 13 residues. The CDR3 spells CASSLDEGYEQYF. In DNA form, the CDR3 reads TGTGCCAGCAGCTTAGATGAGGGCTACGAGCAGTACTTC.

The chain uses TRBV19 and TRBJ2-7; 10 bases match TRBD1. The CDR3 has 16 residues. The V segment lost 5 bases and the J segment 2 bases; nucleotides outside the gene matches: 9. Germline CDR1 LNHDA, CDR2 SQIVND (reference sequence). CDR3 DNA sequence: TGTGCCAGTAGTCCTCGGAAGGGACAGGGGACCTACGAGCAGTACTTC. Amino acids: CASSPRKGQGTYEQYF.

The chain joins TRBV11-2 to TRBJ2-5; D may be TRBD2 (5 bases). Looked up from germline, CDR1 is SGHAT and CDR2 is FQNNGV. The V and J ends lost 0 bases and 6 bases respectively, with 11 bases between them. The CDR3 spans 14 residues. The CDR3 DNA reads TGTGCCAGCAGCTTAGAACCGGGGATGAAGACCCAGTACTTC. Residues: CASSLEPGMKTQYF.

This chain joins TRBV7-9 and TRBJ2-7, with a tentative D call TRBD2 (5 bases). CDR1 and CDR2 from the germline V gene are SEHNR and FQNEAQ (reference sequence). CDR3 length equals 10 residues. Trimming pared 8 bases from V and 6 bases from J, leaving 8 bases between. CDR3 region: CASSGVEQYF. The CDR3 region has the DNA TGTGCCAGCTCCGGGGTCGAGCAGTACTTC.

CDR3 coding DNA: TGTGCCAGCAGCTTAGCGAAGGGACAGGGTTACCCCGGAAAGCAGTTCTTC. Protein sequence: CASSLAKGQGYPGKQFF. This chain joins TRBV7-2 and TRBJ2-1; 9 bases are a match to TRBD1. V trimming: 0 bases; J trimming: 11 bases; junction bases outside the gene matches: 14. This CDR3 region has 17 residues. Per germline, CDR1 SGHTA and CDR2 FQGNSA.

The chain couples TRBV7-8 to TRBJ2-3; TRBD2 is a possible D gene (6 bases). The length of the CDR3 is 15 residues. Germline V lookup: CDR1 SGHVS, CDR2 FQNEAQ. V shed 3 bases and J shed 1 base, with 11 bases lying between them. The DNA of the CDR3 is TGTGCCAGCAGCTTTGGAGGGACCCGCACAGATACGCAGTATTTT. Amino acid sequence: CASSFGGTRTDTQYF.

The V call is TRBV27, the J call TRBJ2-2; the D is unclear. V shed 0 bases and J shed 1 base, with 12 bases lying between them. The germline V gene encodes CDR1 MNHEY and CDR2 SMNVEV (reference sequence). The CDR3 loop spans 17 amino acids. The CDR3: CASSLSVLGLNTGELFF. The CDR3 DNA reads as TGTGCCAGCAGTTTATCCGTGTTGGGCCTGAACACCGGGGAGCTGTTTTTT.

The CDR3 DNA reads as TGCAGCGTTCTGACAGGGTGGCTTGGCGAGCAGTACTTC. It is translated as CSVLTGWLGEQYF. V usage is TRBV29-1 and J usage is TRBJ2-7, with 7 bases that match TRBD1. V lost 5 bases to trimming and J lost 6 bases; unmatched junction nucleotides: 10. Germline V gives CDR1 SQVTM, CDR2 ANQGSEA. The CDR3 extends over 13 amino acids.

This chain uses TRBV4-1 with TRBJ2-7; TRBD2 is a possible D gene (6 bases). The CDR3 length is 13 residues. Looked up from germline, CDR1 is MGHRA and CDR2 is YSYEKL. V lost 0 bases and J 6 bases, leaving 9 bases between the germline ends. This chain's CDR3 is CASSQDGGFEQYF. The CDR3 nucleotides are TGCGCCAGCAGCCAAGATGGAGGGTTCGAGCAGTACTTC.

To note about this clone: Distinct nucleotide sequences in the sample also encode this CDR3. The rearrangement uses TRBV5-1 and TRBJ2-7, with D possibly called TRBD1 or TRBD2 (5 bases each). This CDR3 is built from 15 residues. The V gene lost 0 bases and the J gene lost 3 bases, with 13 bases spanning the gap. CDR1 is SGHRS, CDR2 YFSETQ, per germline. CDR3 region: CASSLGQGVVYEQYF. In DNA form, the CDR3 reads TGCGCCAGCAGCTTGGGTCAGGGAGTAGTCTACGAGCAGTACTTC.